This record concerns one TCR beta chain sequence. This sample's time point: newly diagnosed GD, antithyroid drugs for less than 3 months. The TCR library was made from RNA extracted from PBMCs. The record originates from a study of regulatory T cells in long-lasting Graves disease. According to the study, TCR beta libraries were built with iRepertoire HTBI primers and CDR3-region Arm-PCR. Using its own MiXCR run on the multiplex PCR reads, TCRdb lists one record per CDR3 protein. The profile covers about 540,000 distinct CDR3 sequences, with about 13% appearing a single time and roughly a tenth taken by the ten largest. This sample also appeared in a second study, on T cells in Graves' hyperthyroidism and ophthalmopathy.

Sequenced here: peripheral blood mononuclear cells (PBMCs), sampled at new diagnosis, from a patient treated with antithyroid drugs. The source of this sequence is a man aged 25 to 45 with Graves disease.

CDR3 loop: CASRYGGTSDYGYTF. The CDR3 DNA is TGCGCCAGCAGATACGGCGGGACATCGGACTATGGCTACACCTTC. V usage is TRBV5-1 and J usage is TRBJ1-2, with D possibly TRBD1 on 6 matching bases. The V gene's germline CDR1 is SGHRS and CDR2 YFSETQ. The CDR3 is 15 amino acids. The V gene lost 5 bases and the J gene lost 3 bases, with 17 bases spanning the gap.